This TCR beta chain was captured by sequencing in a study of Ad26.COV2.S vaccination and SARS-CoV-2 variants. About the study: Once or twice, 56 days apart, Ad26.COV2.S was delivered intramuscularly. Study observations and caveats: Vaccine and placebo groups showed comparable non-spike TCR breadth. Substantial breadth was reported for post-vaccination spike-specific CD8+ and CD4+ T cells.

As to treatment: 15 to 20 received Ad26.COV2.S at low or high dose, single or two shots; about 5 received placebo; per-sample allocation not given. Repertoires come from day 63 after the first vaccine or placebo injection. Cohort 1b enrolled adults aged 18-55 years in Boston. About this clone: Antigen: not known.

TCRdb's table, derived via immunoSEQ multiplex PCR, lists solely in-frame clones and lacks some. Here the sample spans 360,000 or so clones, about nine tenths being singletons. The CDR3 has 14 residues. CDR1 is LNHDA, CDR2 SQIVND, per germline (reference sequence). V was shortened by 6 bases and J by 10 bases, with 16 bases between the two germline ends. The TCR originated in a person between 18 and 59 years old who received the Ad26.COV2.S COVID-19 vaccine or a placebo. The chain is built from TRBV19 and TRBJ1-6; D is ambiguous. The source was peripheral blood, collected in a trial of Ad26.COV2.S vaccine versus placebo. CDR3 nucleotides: TGTGCCAGTAGGCGGGATTCCTCGGAGTCACCCCTCCACTTT. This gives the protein CASRRDSSESPLHF.